This T cell receptor beta chain was retrieved from a study of blood T cell repertoires in COVID-19. TCRdb's table, derived via immunoSEQ multiplex PCR, lists solely in-frame clones and lacks some. The sample consists of 200,000 to 250,000 clones, approximately 81% of them appearing once. Cohort 3 recovered donors had two negative PCRs, clearance, or symptom resolution. The CDR3 sequence is 15 residues long. Germline CDR1 is SGHRS and CDR2 is YFSETQ. The V segment lost 7 bases and the J segment 5 bases; nucleotides outside the gene matches: 8. The sequenced sample was PBMCs or T cells enriched from blood (not recorded which). The TCR originated in a middle-aged man who had recovered from COVID-19. The chain uses TRBV5-1 and TRBJ2-2; 10 bases agree with TRBD1. This chain's CDR3 is CASHGQGDGTGELFF. Written as DNA, the CDR3 is TGCGCCAGCCACGGACAGGGGGATGGGACCGGGGAGCTGTTTTTT.